These 21 T cell receptor beta chains came from one sample sequenced in a study of Tregs in tolerant kidney transplant recipients. Generated by immunoSEQ multiplex PCR, the TCRdb table keeps only in-frame clones and is missing some. Of some 66,000 clones in the sample, approximately 92% were seen once. Sequencing was performed on CD8+ T cells from blood, taken before the transplant. These receptors were collected from a human donor who received a combined kidney and bone marrow transplant.

The rearrangement joins TRBV18 to TRBJ2-3, with TRBD2 matching 12 bases. Germline assignment: CDR1 KGHSH and CDR2 LQKENI. The junction had 12 bases not matched to a gene; V was cut back by 3 bases and J by 2 bases. The CDR3 has 19 amino acids. DNA of the CDR3: TGTGCCAGCTCACCCCCCGGGCTAGCGGGGGGGCGCCCCACAGATACGCAGTATTTT. The encoded protein is CASSPPGLAGGRPTDTQYF.

CDR3 coding DNA: TGTGCCAGCAGCTTGTGGGAGATTCCCTACGAGCAGTACTTC. Its translation: CASSLWEIPYEQYF. V gene TRBV5-6 combines with J gene TRBJ2-7; D perhaps matches TRBD2 (5 bases). Trimming took off 1 base at V and 2 bases at J, with 10 bases between the two ends. This CDR3 spans 14 amino acids. Germline V gene lookup returns CDR1 SGHDT and CDR2 YYEEEE.

This rearrangement joins TRBV7-9 to TRBJ2-4, with 12 bases aligning to TRBD1. Trimming at V came to 5 bases and at J to 7 bases, leaving 6 bases not matched to a gene. The CDR3 has 15 residues. Germline V lookup: CDR1 SEHNR, CDR2 FQNEAQ (reference sequence). CDR3 sequence: CASSARDRGPNIQYF. CDR3 bases: TGTGCCAGCAGCGCTCGGGACAGGGGGCCTAACATTCAGTACTTC.

This clone was recorded only once. This chain connects TRBV5-4 to TRBJ2-3; D unclear. Trimming left V 6 bases short and J 1 base short, with 12 bases between. This CDR3 contains 14 residues. Germline lookup yields CDR1 SGHNT and CDR2 YYREEE (reference sequence). CDR3 residues: CASTHLTGTDTQYF. Here the CDR3 DNA reads TGTGCCAGCACCCATCTAACGGGCACAGATACGCAGTATTTT. The variable domain in full, completed from reference TRBV5-4 and TRBJ2-3, reads ETGVTQSPTHLIKTRGQQVTLRCSSQSGHNTVSWYQQALGQGPQFIFQYYREEENGRGNFPPRFSGLQFPNYSSELNVNALELDDSALYLCASTHLTGTDTQYFGPGTRLTVL.

This clone was seen a few times. This chain connects TRBV30 to TRBJ2-7, with D unresolved. V dropped 1 base and J dropped 0 bases, with 13 bases sitting between them. The germline V gene encodes CDR1 GTSNPN and CDR2 SVGIG (reference sequence). This CDR3 is 15 amino acids long. The CDR3 nucleotides are TGTGCCTGGAGTGCACCTAGTTTGGGCTCCTACGAGCAGTACTTC. This codes for CAWSAPSLGSYEQYF.

As for this clone: An end of the junction does not agree with germline; a read error may underlie this. The chain has TRBV9 and TRBJ1-2; a weak D match, TRBD1 (5 bases). Germline CDR1 is SGDLS and CDR2 is YYNGEE. This CDR3 region has 14 residues. The CDR3 loop is CAGSKKGPNYGYTF. The CDR3 DNA reads as TGTGCCGGCAGCAAGAAGGGGCCTAACTATGGCTACACCTTC. The full variable domain, rest sourced from reference TRBV9 and TRBJ1-2, is DSGVTQTPKHLITATGQRVTLRCSPRSGDLSVYWYQQSLDQGLQFLIQYYNGEERAKGNILERFSAQQFPDLHSELNLSSLELGDSALYFCAGSKKGPNYGYTFGSGTRLTVV.

The chain combines TRBV27 with TRBJ2-1; 7 bases agree with TRBD1. CDR1 is MNHEY, CDR2 SMNVEV, per germline (reference sequence). This CDR3 region has 13 residues. Trimming cost V 10 bases and J 4 bases; bases outside gene matches: 7. In nucleotides, the CDR3 is TGTGCCACCCAACAGGGGTTTTACAATGAGCAGTTCTTC. Protein sequence: CATQQGFYNEQFF.

This clone was counted a single time. The rearrangement uses TRBV4-3 and TRBJ1-2, with 8 bases aligning to TRBD1. CDR1 and CDR2 from the germline V gene are LGHNA and YSLEER. The V and J ends lost 6 bases and 1 base, in that order; junction bases with no gene match: 13. This CDR3 comprises 17 residues. CDR3 in DNA: TGCGCCAGCAGGCCGGGACAGGCTAGTCTGATTAACTATGGCTACACCTTC. Residues: CASRPGQASLINYGYTF.

This clone has a handful of counts. This rearrangement joins TRBV6-1 to TRBJ1-3, with TRBD1 matching 8 bases. Germline-derived CDR1 and CDR2 are MNHNS and SASEGT. The CDR3 loop spans 15 amino acids. V trimming: 1 base; J trimming: 4 bases; junction bases outside the gene matches: 3. The CDR3, as DNA: TGTGCCAGCAGTGAAGTTCAGGGGGCAGGAAACACCATATATTTT. This encodes CASSEVQGAGNTIYF.

The rearrangement joins TRBV9 to TRBJ1-1; 10 nucleotides align to TRBD1. The germline gives CDR1 SGDLS, CDR2 YYNGEE. The CDR3 is 15 residues long. Unmatched junction bases numbered 9, after V lost 4 bases and J lost 6 bases. CDR3 sequence: CASSPGQGGRAEAFF. As DNA, the CDR3 is TGTGCCAGCAGCCCTGGACAGGGGGGGAGAGCTGAAGCTTTCTTT.

The chain couples TRBV7-2 to TRBJ1-6, with 10 bases that match TRBD1. The ends lost 5 bases at V and 9 bases at J; junction bases unmatched: 10. Germline CDR1 is SGHTA and CDR2 is FQGNSA. The CDR3 consists of 16 residues. The CDR3, as DNA: TGTGCCAGCAGCCCCCTGGGACAGGGGAAAACTTCACCCCTCCACTTT. Its translation: CASSPLGQGKTSPLHF.

This rearrangement joins TRBV27 to TRBJ2-2; tentative D call: TRBD2 (6 bases). CDR1 is MNHEY and CDR2 is SMNVEV in the germline V gene (reference sequence). V dropped 6 bases and J dropped 2 bases, with 10 bases sitting between them. The CDR3 contains 14 residues. CDR3 coding DNA: TGTGCCAGCAGCGGACTAATTAACACCGGGGAGCTGTTTTTT. Protein sequence: CASSGLINTGELFF.

This clone was recorded once. V usage is TRBV9 and J usage is TRBJ2-1; 8 bases are a match to TRBD1. The germline gives CDR1 SGDLS, CDR2 YYNGEE. Germline trimming cut 1 base from V and 2 bases from J; bases unmatched to any gene: 8. This CDR3 is 17 amino acids long. The CDR3 loop reads CASSVRARQGTYNEQFF. CDR3 nucleotides: TGTGCCAGCAGCGTAAGAGCTAGACAGGGGACCTACAATGAGCAGTTCTTC.

This clone was counted only a few times. The chain carries TRBV7-9 and TRBJ1-5; possible D gene TRBD1, 6 bases. CDR1 is SEHNR, CDR2 FQNEAQ, per germline (reference sequence). V dropped 1 base and J dropped 7 bases, with 8 bases sitting between them. The CDR3 length is 13 residues. This CDR3 reads CASSLDQGQPQHF. The CDR3 DNA follows: TGTGCCAGCAGCTTAGATCAGGGGCAGCCCCAGCATTTT.

The J gene is TRBJ1-5, the V gene TRBV5-1; D gene ambiguous. This CDR3 has 13 amino acids. V lost 0 bases and J 3 bases, leaving 4 bases between the germline ends. Germline V gene lookup returns CDR1 SGHRS and CDR2 YFSETQ. CDR3 nucleotides: TGCGCCAGCAGCTTGGGAGCCAATCAGCCCCAGCATTTT. Residues: CASSLGANQPQHF.

This chain connects TRBV4-3 to TRBJ1-4; D is perhaps TRBD1 (5 bases). Trimming stripped 3 bases from V and 7 bases from J, with 12 bases between. The CDR3 loop spans 14 amino acids. Germline V gene data show CDR1 as LGHNA and CDR2 as YSLEER. CDR3 nucleotide sequence: TGCGCCAGCAGCCAGGGGGGGGACCCTGAAAAACTGTTTTTT. Translating it yields CASSQGGDPEKLFF.

This sequence joins TRBV7-3 and TRBJ2-3, with D maybe TRBD2 (7 bases). The V end was cut by 2 bases, the J end by 6 bases, with 12 bases between. The CDR3 runs to 14 residues. Per germline, CDR1 SGHTA and CDR2 FQGTGA. The CDR3 sequence is CASSLGGGPDTQYF. The CDR3 bases are TGTGCCAGCAGCTTAGGCGGGGGCCCCGATACGCAGTATTTT.

The chain recombines TRBV5-8 with TRBJ2-5; perhaps TRBD2 as D (6 bases). V lost 1 base and J lost 4, with 14 bases in between. The CDR3 covers 15 residues. Germline CDR1 is SGHTS and CDR2 is YDEGEE. The chain's CDR3 is CASSLFTRGGETQYF. In DNA, the CDR3 is TGTGCCAGCAGCTTGTTTACGCGGGGCGGAGAGACCCAGTACTTC. Full variable domain (missing parts from reference TRBV5-8 and TRBJ2-5): EAGVTQSPTHLIKTRGQQATLRCSPISGHTSVYWYQQALGLGLQFLLWYDEGEERNRGNFPPRFSGRQFPNYSSELNVNALELEDSALYLCASSLFTRGGETQYFGPGTRLLVL.

The chain recombines TRBV30 with TRBJ2-5, with 7 bases lining up with TRBD1. The CDR3 contains 14 residues. Germline values: CDR1 GTSNPN, CDR2 SVGIG (reference sequence). V was clipped by 1 base and J by 5 bases; unmatched bases: 7. The CDR3: CAWSARQGWETQYF. The CDR3 coding sequence is TGTGCCTGGAGTGCCCGACAGGGTTGGGAGACCCAGTACTTC.

The chain uses TRBV7-9 and TRBJ2-2; 7 nucleotides match TRBD1. Per germline, CDR1 SEHNR and CDR2 FQNEAQ (reference sequence). The CDR3 is 13 residues long. The CDR3 spells CTTGTANTGELFF. In nucleotides, the CDR3 is TGTACGACCGGGACAGCGAACACCGGGGAGCTGTTTTTT.

V usage is TRBV5-6 and J usage is TRBJ2-7; D is unclear. CDR3 length: 13 amino acids. Trimming shortened V by 3 bases and J by 7 bases, and 14 bases separated the two germline ends. Per germline, CDR1 SGHDT and CDR2 YYEEEE. The CDR3 protein is CASSSGLTLEQYF. The CDR3 DNA follows: TGTGCCAGCAGCTCCGGGTTAACTCTAGAGCAGTACTTC.